The next 29 T cell receptor beta chains were all read from a single sample in a study of Tregs in tolerant kidney transplant recipients. Assay used: immunoSEQ multiplex PCR; TCRdb lists only in-frame clones, some missing. The profile covers just under 65,000 clones, with 98% appearing a single time and around 0.3% taken by the ten largest. The sample consisted of Tregs from blood, taken before the transplant. Receptor source: a human donor who received a combined kidney and bone marrow transplant.

This rearrangement joins TRBV7-2 to TRBJ2-2, with D unresolved. V was cut by 5 bases and J by 8 bases, with 9 bases left in between. The CDR3 sequence is 12 residues long. CDR1 and CDR2 from the germline V gene are SGHTA and FQGNSA. CDR3 region: CASSPFPGELFF. The CDR3 DNA sequence: TGTGCCAGCAGCCCCTTCCCGGGGGAGCTGTTTTTT. Based on the CDR3 plus reference TRBV7-2 and TRBJ2-2, the full variable domain is GAGVSQSPSNKVTEKGKDVELRCDPISGHTALYWYRQSLGQGLEFLIYFQGNSAPDKSGLPSDRFSAERTGGSVSTLTIQRTQQEDSAVYLCASSPFPGELFFGEGSRLTVL.

V and J are TRBV11-1 and TRBJ2-3; 11 bases fit TRBD1. Trimming removed 1 base from V and 6 bases from J; junction bases left unmatched: 9. The CDR3 length is 17 residues. Germline V gives CDR1 SGHAT, CDR2 FQDESV (reference sequence). This CDR3 reads CASSLGPGQGAWDTQYF. Here the CDR3 DNA reads TGTGCCAGCAGCTTAGGACCTGGACAGGGGGCCTGGGATACGCAGTATTTT.

The gene calls are TRBV28 and TRBJ1-6; TRBD1 aligns across 12 bases. J gave up 2 bases and V 6 bases, and 5 bases lay outside the gene matches. Germline CDR1 and CDR2: MDHEN and SYDVKM. The CDR3 sequence is 17 residues long. The CDR3 protein is CASRGQGALTYNSPLHF. The CDR3 region has the DNA TGTGCCAGCAGGGGACAGGGGGCGCTGACCTATAATTCACCCCTCCACTTT.

The table lists this clone with a count of one. This rearrangement joins TRBV30 to TRBJ1-1; D remains unclear. Per germline, CDR1 GTSNPN and CDR2 SVGIG (reference sequence). CDR3 size: 14 residues. Between the trimmed V and J ends, which lost 2 bases and 0 bases, there was a span of 10 bases. DNA for the CDR3: TGTGCCTGGAGTCCACAGTTTTTGAACACTGAAGCTTTCTTT. This codes for CAWSPQFLNTEAFF.

This chain joins TRBV7-2 and TRBJ1-5, with TRBD1 matching over 8 bases. This CDR3 is 13 amino acids long. Germline V gene data show CDR1 as SGHTA and CDR2 as FQGNSA. Trimming cost V 6 bases and J 6 bases; bases outside gene matches: 4. In DNA, the CDR3 is TGTGCCAGCAGACCCGGACAGGGTCAGCCCCAGCATTTT. Its translation: CASRPGQGQPQHF. Complete variable domain (other parts from reference TRBV7-2 and TRBJ1-5): GAGVSQSPSNKVTEKGKDVELRCDPISGHTALYWYRQSLGQGLEFLIYFQGNSAPDKSGLPSDRFSAERTGGSVSTLTIQRTQQEDSAVYLCASRPGQGQPQHFGDGTRLSIL.

The V gene is TRBV5-1, the J gene TRBJ2-1; a weak D match, TRBD1 (6 bases). V lost 1 base, J lost 4 bases, and 15 bases lay in between. Germline CDR1 reads SGHRS; CDR2 reads YFSETQ. The CDR3 length is 16 residues. The CDR3 sequence is CASSLIRTETYNEQFF. The CDR3, as DNA: TGCGCCAGCAGCTTGATAAGGACAGAAACTTACAATGAGCAGTTCTTC.

The chain carries TRBV6-6 and TRBJ2-2; D call uncertain. The CDR3 covers 16 residues. Germline CDR1 MNHNY, CDR2 SVGAGI (reference sequence). V lost 0 bases, J lost 1 base, and 9 bases lay in between. The CDR3 here is CASSYSTAVNTGELFF. CDR3 in DNA: TGTGCCAGCAGTTACTCGACTGCAGTGAACACCGGGGAGCTGTTTTTT.

The genes are TRBV6-5 and TRBJ1-6; D unresolved. This CDR3 is built from 16 residues. Germline assignment: CDR1 MNHEY and CDR2 SVGAGI. V shed 4 bases and J shed 6 bases, with 16 bases lying between them. For the CDR3, the DNA is TGTGCCAGCAGTTTTCGCCGGGTTTCCATTAATTCACCCCTCCACTTT. Encoded protein: CASSFRRVSINSPLHF.

This chain connects TRBV7-9 to TRBJ2-1; 15 bases match TRBD2. V was clipped by 2 bases and J by 7 bases; unmatched bases: 6. The germline gives CDR1 SEHNR, CDR2 FQNEAQ (reference sequence). The CDR3 runs to 17 residues. DNA of the CDR3: TGTGCCAGCAGCTTATTGGGGACTAGCGGGAGGAGGAATGAGCAGTTCTTC. It yields the protein CASSLLGTSGRRNEQFF.

The chain couples TRBV11-3 to TRBJ1-2, with TRBD1 matching over 7 bases. From germline, CDR1 is SGHNT and CDR2 YENEEA. Trimming cost V 5 bases and J 6 bases; bases outside gene matches: 9. This CDR3 is 14 amino acids long. Here the CDR3 reads CASSVGTVLNGYTF. CDR3 nucleotides: TGTGCCAGCAGCGTCGGGACAGTCTTAAATGGCTACACCTTC.

V and J are TRBV15 and TRBJ1-2; 11 bases match TRBD1. The CDR3 loop spans 15 amino acids. Per the germline V gene, CDR1 is LNHNV and CDR2 is YYDKDF (reference sequence). Trimming removed 1 base from V and 4 bases from J; junction bases left unmatched: 2. The CDR3: CATSRGTGGSYGYTF. In DNA, the CDR3 is TGTGCCACCAGCAGAGGGACAGGGGGCAGCTATGGCTACACCTTC. Complete variable domain (other parts from reference TRBV15 and TRBJ1-2): DAMVIQNPRYQVTQFGKPVTLSCSQTLNHNVMYWYQQKSSQAPKLLFHYYDKDFNNEADTPDNFQSRRPNTSFCFLDIRSPGLGDTAMYLCATSRGTGGSYGYTFGSGTRLTVV.

CDR3 in amino acids: CAIAPNEQFRREFF. DNA for the CDR3: TGTGCCATCGCCCCTAATGAGCAGTTTCGCCGGGAGTTCTTC. This sequence joins TRBV10-3 and TRBJ2-1, with D uncertain. The CDR3 loop spans 14 amino acids. Trimming removed 8 bases at V and 14 bases at J, with 25 bases between. Germline V CDR1 and CDR2: ENHRY, SYGVKD.

V and J are TRBV6-6 and TRBJ2-2; 9 bases map to TRBD2. The CDR3 is 15 residues long. Per germline, CDR1 MNHNY and CDR2 SVGAGI (reference sequence). Losses at the gene ends were 3 bases for V and 6 bases for J; bases not matched to a gene: 5. CDR3 residues: CASSYAGGASGELFF. CDR3 nucleotides: TGTGCCAGCAGTTATGCGGGGGGGGCTTCCGGGGAGCTGTTTTTT.

V is TRBV11-2 and J is TRBJ2-1; maybe TRBD1 (7 bases). V gave up 5 bases and J gave up 7 bases, with 12 bases separating them. Germline CDR1 is SGHAT and CDR2 is FQNNGV. The CDR3 loop spans 13 amino acids. The CDR3 protein is CASSPPGGNEQFF. The CDR3, as DNA: TGTGCCAGCAGCCCGCCAGGGGGGAATGAGCAGTTCTTC. Full variable domain (remainder filled in from reference TRBV11-2 and TRBJ2-1): EAGVAQSPRYKIIEKRQSVAFWCNPISGHATLYWYQQILGQGPKLLIQFQNNGVVDDSQLPKDRFSAERLKGVDSTLKIQPAKLEDSAVYLCASSPPGGNEQFFGPGTRLTVL.

The chain joins TRBV30 to TRBJ2-3, with 9 bases that match TRBD2. The germline gives CDR1 GTSNPN, CDR2 SVGIG (reference sequence). CDR3 size: 14 residues. With 3 bases clipped from V and 1 base from J, the junction kept 2 bases outside the gene matches. CDR3 region: CAWRERGGTDTQYF. DNA for the CDR3: TGTGCCTGGAGGGAGCGGGGGGGCACAGATACGCAGTATTTT. The variable domain in full, with the rest retrieved from reference TRBV30 and TRBJ2-3, is SQTIHQWPATLVQPVGSPLSLECTVEGTSNPNLYWYRQAAGRGLQLLFYSVGIGQISSEVPQNLSASRPQDRQFILSSKKLLLSDSGFYLCAWRERGGTDTQYFGPGTRLTVL.

The chain combines TRBV7-3 with TRBJ2-1, with 7 bases identical to TRBD2. The trim removed 5 bases at V and 5 bases at J, leaving 6 bases unmatched. This CDR3 is built from 14 residues. Germline lookup yields CDR1 SGHTA and CDR2 FQGTGA. The CDR3 DNA follows: TGTGCCAGCAGCCCCAAGCGGGGAAACAATGAGCAGTTCTTC. It specifies CASSPKRGNNEQFF.

The chain couples TRBV11-2 to TRBJ1-2; D unclear. V was cut by 1 base and J by 2 bases, with 5 bases left in between. CDR1 is SGHAT and CDR2 is FQNNGV in the germline V gene. The length of the CDR3 is 13 residues. For the CDR3, the DNA is TGTGCCAGCAGCTTAGCACAGAACTATGGCTACACCTTC. The encoded protein is CASSLAQNYGYTF.

This clone was recorded only once. This chain connects TRBV5-6 to TRBJ1-5; D uncertain. Germline lookup yields CDR1 SGHDT and CDR2 YYEEEE. This CDR3 has 16 amino acids. Trimming pared 3 bases from V and 1 base from J, leaving 14 bases between. CDR3 region: CASSSDRVWSNQPQHF. Here the CDR3 DNA reads TGTGCCAGCAGCTCCGACCGGGTTTGGAGCAATCAGCCCCAGCATTTT.

V is TRBV7-2 and J is TRBJ2-1; 12 nucleotides agree with TRBD2. Per the germline V gene, CDR1 is SGHTA and CDR2 is FQGNSA. V was pared by 5 bases and J by 7 bases, with 6 bases of the junction left unmatched. The CDR3 runs to 15 residues. The CDR3 nucleotides are TGTGCCAGCAGCCGGGGGCTAGCGGGAGGGAATGAGCAGTTCTTC. It codes for CASSRGLAGGNEQFF.

The V and J genes are TRBV6-4 and TRBJ1-1; 9 bases are shared with TRBD1. Germline lookup yields CDR1 MRHNA and CDR2 SNTAGT. The CDR3 covers 13 residues. Trimming removed 6 bases from V and 4 bases from J; junction bases left unmatched: 3. The CDR3 sequence is CASRADRGTEAFF. The CDR3 DNA follows: TGTGCCAGCAGGGCGGACAGGGGCACTGAAGCTTTCTTT.

This chain joins TRBV28 and TRBJ1-2, with 8 bases that match TRBD1. Germline CDR1 is MDHEN and CDR2 is SYDVKM. The V segment lost 6 bases and the J segment 3 bases; nucleotides outside the gene matches: 12. CDR3 length equals 16 residues. Written as DNA, the CDR3 is TGTGCCAGCAGCCCACCCCGCGCAGGGGGCTACTATGGCTACACCTTC. This encodes CASSPPRAGGYYGYTF.

The V gene is TRBV6-6, the J gene TRBJ1-2, with 8 bases lining up with TRBD1. From germline, CDR1 is MNHNY and CDR2 SVGAGI (reference sequence). The CDR3 covers 13 residues. V gave up 6 bases and J gave up 4 bases; unmatched junction bases: 4. The CDR3 region has the DNA TGTGCCAGCAGCAGGGGGCGGGCCTATGGCTACACCTTC. Its translation: CASSRGRAYGYTF.

This chain joins TRBV5-4 and TRBJ1-1; maybe TRBD1 (5 bases). The CDR3 sequence is 15 residues long. The germline CDR1 and CDR2 sequences are SGHNT and YYREEE (reference sequence). Between the trimmed V and J ends, which lost 4 bases and 2 bases, there was a span of 15 bases. The CDR3, as DNA: TGTGCCAGCAGCACCCAGGGAGGGAGTAACACTGAAGCTTTCTTT. Amino acid sequence: CASSTQGGSNTEAFF.

The chain has TRBV9 and TRBJ2-1; D perhaps matches TRBD1 (5 bases). The CDR3 extends over 17 amino acids. V lost 3 bases and J lost 0, with 16 bases in between. Germline V lookup: CDR1 SGDLS, CDR2 YYNGEE. CDR3 DNA sequence: TGTGCCAGCAGCGAAGGGGCTTCTCGTTTCTCCTACAATGAGCAGTTCTTC. It encodes CASSEGASRFSYNEQFF.

The chain joins TRBV7-2 to TRBJ1-5; D is uncertain. The V and J ends lost 3 bases and 1 base respectively, with 10 bases between them. Germline V CDR1 and CDR2: SGHTA, FQGNSA. The CDR3 is 15 residues long. As DNA, the CDR3 is TGTGCCAGCAGCTTCGGAGGAGGGAGCAATCAGCCCCAGCATTTT. Its protein product is CASSFGGGSNQPQHF.

V gene TRBV5-4 combines with J gene TRBJ1-1, with D possibly TRBD1 on 6 matching bases. The CDR3 extends over 16 amino acids. Trimming cost V 6 bases and J 5 bases, with 23 bases left between them. Germline V CDR1 and CDR2: SGHNT, YYREEE (reference sequence). In nucleotides, the CDR3 is TGTGCCAGCACCCAGAATAGGGGGTATGGGTGGACTGAAGCTTTCTTT. Its translation is CASTQNRGYGWTEAFF.

V and J are TRBV28 and TRBJ2-7; 15 bases agree with TRBD2. V dropped 4 bases and J dropped 2; count of bases not matched to a gene: 12. From germline, CDR1 is MDHEN and CDR2 SYDVKM. The CDR3 has 19 residues. The CDR3 protein is CASSSQPGLAGGPTYEQYF. Written as DNA, the CDR3 is TGTGCCAGCAGTTCGCAACCGGGACTAGCGGGGGGCCCGACCTACGAGCAGTACTTC. Full variable domain (remainder filled in from reference TRBV28 and TRBJ2-7): DVKVTQSSRYLVKRTGEKVFLECVQDMDHENMFWYRQDPGLGLRLIYFSYDVKMKEKGDIPEGYSVSREKKERFSLILESASTNQTSMYLCASSSQPGLAGGPTYEQYFGPGTRLTVT.

The chain links TRBV5-4 to TRBJ2-7; tentative D call: TRBD2 (5 bases). Germline lookup yields CDR1 SGHNT and CDR2 YYREEE (reference sequence). V lost 4 bases and J 1 base, leaving 15 bases between the germline ends. The CDR3 runs 15 residues. The CDR3 here is CASSTGVAQSYEQYF. The CDR3 region has the DNA TGTGCCAGCAGCACCGGAGTAGCGCAGTCCTACGAGCAGTACTTC. Full variable domain (outside the CDR3, taken from reference TRBV5-4 and TRBJ2-7): ETGVTQSPTHLIKTRGQQVTLRCSSQSGHNTVSWYQQALGQGPQFIFQYYREEENGRGNFPPRFSGLQFPNYSSELNVNALELDDSALYLCASSTGVAQSYEQYFGPGTRLTVT.

This sequence joins TRBV29-1 and TRBJ2-1; possibly TRBD2 for D (6 bases). The V end was cut by 4 bases, the J end by 7 bases, with 14 bases between. CDR1 SQVTM and CDR2 ANQGSEA come from the germline V gene. CDR3 length: 13 amino acids. The CDR3 spells CSVGRAILNEQFF. CDR3 nucleotides: TGCAGCGTTGGGAGGGCCATTTTAAATGAGCAGTTCTTC.